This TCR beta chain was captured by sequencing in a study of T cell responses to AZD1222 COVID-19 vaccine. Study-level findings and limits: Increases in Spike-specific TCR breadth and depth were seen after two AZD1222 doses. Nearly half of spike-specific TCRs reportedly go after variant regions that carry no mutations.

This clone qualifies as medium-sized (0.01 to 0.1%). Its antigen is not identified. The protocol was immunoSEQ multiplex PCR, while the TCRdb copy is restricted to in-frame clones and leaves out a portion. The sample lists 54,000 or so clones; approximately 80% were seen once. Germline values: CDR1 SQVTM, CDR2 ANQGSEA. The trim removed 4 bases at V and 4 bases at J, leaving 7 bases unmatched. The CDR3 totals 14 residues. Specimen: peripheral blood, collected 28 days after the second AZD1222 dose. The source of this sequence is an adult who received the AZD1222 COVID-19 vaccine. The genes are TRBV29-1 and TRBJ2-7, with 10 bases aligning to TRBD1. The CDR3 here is CSVGRDRGFYEQYF. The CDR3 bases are TGCAGCGTTGGGCGGGACAGGGGTTTTTACGAGCAGTACTTC.